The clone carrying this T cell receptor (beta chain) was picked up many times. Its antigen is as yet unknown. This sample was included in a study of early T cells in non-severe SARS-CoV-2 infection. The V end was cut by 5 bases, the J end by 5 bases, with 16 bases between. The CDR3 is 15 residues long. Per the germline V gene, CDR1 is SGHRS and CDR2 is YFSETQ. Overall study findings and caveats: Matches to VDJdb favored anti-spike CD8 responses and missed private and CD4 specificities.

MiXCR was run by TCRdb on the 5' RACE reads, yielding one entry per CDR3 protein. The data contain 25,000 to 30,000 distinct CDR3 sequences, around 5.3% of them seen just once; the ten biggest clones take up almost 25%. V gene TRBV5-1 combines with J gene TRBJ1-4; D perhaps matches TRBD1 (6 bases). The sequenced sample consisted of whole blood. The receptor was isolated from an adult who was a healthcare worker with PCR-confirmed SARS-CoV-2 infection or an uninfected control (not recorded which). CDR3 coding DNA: TGCGCCAGCAGGGATCCGGGACACGCGAATGAAAAACTGTTTTTT. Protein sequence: CASRDPGHANEKLFF.